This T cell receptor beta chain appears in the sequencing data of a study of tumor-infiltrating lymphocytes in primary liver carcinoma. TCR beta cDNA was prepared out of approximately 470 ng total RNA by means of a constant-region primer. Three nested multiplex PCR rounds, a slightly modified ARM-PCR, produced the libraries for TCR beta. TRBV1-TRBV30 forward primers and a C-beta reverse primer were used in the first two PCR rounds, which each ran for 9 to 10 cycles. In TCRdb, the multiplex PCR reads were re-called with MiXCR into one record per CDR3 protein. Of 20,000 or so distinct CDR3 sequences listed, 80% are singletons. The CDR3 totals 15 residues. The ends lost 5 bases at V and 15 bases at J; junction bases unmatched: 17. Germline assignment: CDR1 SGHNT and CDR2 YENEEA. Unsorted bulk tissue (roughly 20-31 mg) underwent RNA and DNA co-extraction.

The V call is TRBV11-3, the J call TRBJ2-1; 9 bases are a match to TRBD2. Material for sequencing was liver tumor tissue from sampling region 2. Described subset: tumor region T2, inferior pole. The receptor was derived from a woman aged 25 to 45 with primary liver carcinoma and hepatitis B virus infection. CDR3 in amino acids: CASSRPAGGGYEWFF. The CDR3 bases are TGTGCCAGCAGCCGACCGGCGGGGGGGGGGTATGAGTGGTTCTTC.